The 19 T cell receptor beta chains in this list originate from one sample, sequenced in a study of T cells in localized non-small cell lung cancer. Sequenced by immunoSEQ multiplex PCR; TCRdb stores in-frame clones only, minus some. The repertoire has some 6,000 clones, roughly 41% of them found once; the top ten carry roughly a tenth. The material was lung tumor tissue, obtained before any cancer treatment. These receptors all stem from a woman aged 40-69 years with stage II squamous cell lung carcinoma.

The CDR3 reads CASSEYSGTNYGYTF. In DNA, the CDR3 is TGTGCCAGCAGTGAATATTCCGGAACTAACTATGGCTACACCTTC. The V call is TRBV25-1, the J call TRBJ1-2, with D unresolved. V lost 0 bases and J lost 0, with 8 bases in between. The CDR3 is 15 amino acids. Germline lookup yields CDR1 MGHDK and CDR2 SYGVNS.

The J gene is TRBJ2-1, the V gene TRBV11-3; TRBD2 aligns across 7 bases. Unmatched junction bases numbered 14, after V lost 6 bases and J lost 6 bases. The CDR3 is made up of 16 amino acids. Per the germline V gene, CDR1 is SGHNT and CDR2 is YENEEA. CDR3 DNA: TGTGCCAGCAGTGGAGTATGGGGGGAGGGAGGCAATGAGCAGTTCTTC. Translated, it gives CASSGVWGEGGNEQFF.

This rearrangement joins TRBV11-3 to TRBJ1-1; D is undetermined. This CDR3 region has 15 residues. Germline V CDR1 and CDR2: SGHNT, YENEEA. With 5 bases removed from V and 0 bases from J, the gap between germline ends came to 13 bases. CDR3 DNA sequence: TGTGCCAGCAGCCCACTAGGACGGCTGAACACTGAAGCTTTCTTT. It specifies CASSPLGRLNTEAFF.

There are a few counts of this clone. The chain uses TRBV11-3 and TRBJ1-2; 7 bases match TRBD1. CDR3 length: 15 residues. The junction had 7 bases not matched to a gene; V was cut back by 3 bases and J by 3 bases. Germline CDR1 reads SGHNT; CDR2 reads YENEEA. The CDR3 region is CASSFLGGWDYGYTF. In nucleotides, the CDR3 is TGTGCCAGCAGCTTCCTAGGGGGCTGGGACTATGGCTACACCTTC.

J is TRBJ2-1 and V is TRBV18; a possible D gene is TRBD1 (5 bases). The germline CDR1 and CDR2 sequences are KGHSH and LQKENI. The CDR3 runs 13 residues. Between the trimmed V and J ends, which lost 5 bases and 5 bases, there was a span of 10 bases. CDR3 in amino acids: CASSTLTDNEQFF. Here the CDR3 DNA reads TGTGCCAGCTCAACGTTGACAGACAATGAGCAGTTCTTC.

This chain uses TRBV10-2 with TRBJ2-1, with TRBD2 matching over 8 bases. Unmatched junction bases numbered 7, after V lost 4 bases and J lost 8 bases. The germline V gene has CDR1 WSHSY and CDR2 SAAADI. The CDR3 length is 14 residues. CDR3 sequence: CASSVLAGRDEQFF. CDR3 DNA: TGCGCCAGCAGTGTTTTAGCGGGGCGGGATGAGCAGTTCTTC.

CDR3 nucleotides: TGTGCCACCAGCAGAGAACAGGGTGTGAATAAAAAACTGTTTTTT. Its translation is CATSREQGVNKKLFF. This chain connects TRBV15 to TRBJ1-4, with a possible D match to TRBD1 (6 bases). Germline lookup yields CDR1 LNHNV and CDR2 YYDKDF (reference sequence). This CDR3 comprises 15 residues. Trimming cost V 0 bases and J 9 bases, with 14 bases left between them.

This clone has more than one count but fewer than ten. The chain recombines TRBV5-1 with TRBJ2-2, with D perhaps matching TRBD2 (6 bases). V was shortened by 4 bases and J by 5 bases, with 15 bases between the two germline ends. The CDR3 spans 15 residues. The germline V gene encodes CDR1 SGHRS and CDR2 YFSETQ. In DNA, the CDR3 is TGCGCCAGCAGCCTCGACCTCGGAGGGACCGGGGAGCTGTTTTTT. The encoded protein is CASSLDLGGTGELFF.

This clone is medium-sized. The chain combines TRBV12-5 with TRBJ2-3; D is possibly TRBD1 (6 bases). The CDR3 extends over 13 amino acids. Per germline, CDR1 LGHNT and CDR2 FRNRAP. In DNA form, the CDR3 reads TGTGCCAGCTCTCTCACAGGGTCGAATACGCAGTATTTT. This sequence encodes CASSLTGSNTQYF.

With respect to this clone: At one end, the junction sequence differs from germline, possibly due to a read error. This sequence joins TRBV5-1 and TRBJ1-2; possibly TRBD1 for D (6 bases). CDR1 and CDR2 (germline): SGHRS, YFSETQ. CDR3 length: 14 residues. The CDR3 here is CASSLGQSTYGYTF. The CDR3 DNA follows: TGCGCTAGCAGCCTAGGACAGTCTACTTATGGCTACACCTTC.

Only a few counts were recorded for this clone. This chain joins TRBV11-3 and TRBJ1-5; a weak D match, TRBD1 (5 bases). CDR1 SGHNT and CDR2 YENEEA come from the germline V gene. The V end lost 5 bases, the J end lost 1 base, and 12 bases lay between the germline ends. CDR3 size: 15 residues. CDR3 bases: TGTGCCAGCAGCCCCCGGGGGGGGAGCAATCAGCCCCAGCATTTT. It codes for CASSPRGGSNQPQHF.

This chain joins TRBV28 and TRBJ2-7; D may match TRBD1 or TRBD2 (5 bases each). The CDR3 length is 12 residues. Trimming shortened V by 3 bases and J by 5 bases, and 8 bases separated the two germline ends. The V gene's germline CDR1 is MDHEN and CDR2 SYDVKM. In DNA form, the CDR3 reads TGTGCCAGCAGTTTGAGGGGAAACGAGCAGTACTTC. It yields the protein CASSLRGNEQYF.

V and J are TRBV2 and TRBJ1-3; D remains ambiguous. The V end was cut by 3 bases, the J end by 0 bases, with 18 bases between. The germline V gene encodes CDR1 SNHLY and CDR2 FYNNEI. CDR3 length: 18 amino acids. For the CDR3, the DNA is TGTGCCAGCAGTGATTTAATTGGGGTATCCGACTCTGGAAACACCATATATTTT. Protein sequence: CASSDLIGVSDSGNTIYF.

The chain links TRBV11-3 to TRBJ2-1; 13 positions match TRBD2. Per germline, CDR1 SGHNT and CDR2 YENEEA. The V gene end was trimmed by 5 bases and the J gene end by 10 bases; junction bases not matched to a gene: 8. The CDR3 is 15 amino acids. This CDR3 reads CASSPSTSGGIEQFF. CDR3 nucleotide sequence: TGTGCCAGCAGCCCGTCGACTAGCGGGGGGATCGAGCAGTTCTTC.

J is TRBJ2-1 and V is TRBV9; no clear D. Trimming stripped 0 bases from V and 0 bases from J, with 16 bases between. The CDR3 length is 18 residues. From germline, CDR1 is SGDLS and CDR2 YYNGEE. The CDR3 DNA reads TGTGCCAGCAGCGTAGACTTCCACCCCAGATTCTCCTACAATGAGCAGTTCTTC. Translating it yields CASSVDFHPRFSYNEQFF.

This clone was seen a handful of times. This sequence joins TRBV30 and TRBJ1-1; D not certain. CDR3 size: 12 residues. The germline CDR1 and CDR2 sequences are GTSNPN and SVGIG (reference sequence). Trimming cost V 3 bases and J 1 base, with 6 bases left between them. CDR3 residues: CAWRTGNTEAFF. In DNA form, the CDR3 reads TGTGCCTGGAGAACTGGGAACACTGAAGCTTTCTTT.

The CDR3 here is CASSLGVSRSTDTQYF. CDR3 nucleotides: TGCGCCAGCAGCTTGGGAGTAAGTAGAAGCACAGATACGCAGTATTTT. This chain links TRBV5-1 with TRBJ2-3; D uncertain. V lost 0 bases to trimming and J lost 0 bases, with 11 bases between them. Germline CDR1 is SGHRS and CDR2 is YFSETQ. CDR3 length: 16 amino acids.

This clone was seen only once. The chain combines TRBV6-8 with TRBJ2-1, with 7 bases identical to TRBD1. The trim removed 6 bases at V and 14 bases at J, leaving 16 bases unmatched. Germline assignment: CDR1 MNHGY and CDR2 SAAAGT. This CDR3 is built from 14 residues. The CDR3 sequence: CASRPLQRGQREFF. The CDR3 DNA reads TGTGCCAGCAGGCCACTACAGAGGGGACAGAGGGAGTTCTTC.

This clone is medium-sized (0.01 to 0.1%) in the sample. The CDR3 protein is CASSYDRGPLGYTF. The CDR3 nucleotides read TGTGCCAGCAGTTACGACAGGGGCCCTCTAGGCTACACCTTC. This chain joins TRBV6-8 and TRBJ1-2; the match to TRBD1 covers 8 bases. Germline V gene data show CDR1 as MNHGY and CDR2 as SAAAGT. Losses at the gene ends were 2 bases for V and 8 bases for J; bases not matched to a gene: 7. This CDR3 has 14 residues.